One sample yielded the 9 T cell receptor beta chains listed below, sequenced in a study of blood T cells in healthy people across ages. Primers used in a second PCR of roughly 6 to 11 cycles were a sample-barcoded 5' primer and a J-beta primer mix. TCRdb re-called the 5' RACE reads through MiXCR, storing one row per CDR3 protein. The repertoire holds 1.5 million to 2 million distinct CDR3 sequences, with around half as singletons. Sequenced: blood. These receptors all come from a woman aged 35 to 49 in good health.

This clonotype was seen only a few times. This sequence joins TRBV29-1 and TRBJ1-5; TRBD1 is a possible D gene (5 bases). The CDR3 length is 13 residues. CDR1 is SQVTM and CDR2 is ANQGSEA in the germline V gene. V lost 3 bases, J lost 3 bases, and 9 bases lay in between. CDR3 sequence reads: CSVDGGNNQPQHF. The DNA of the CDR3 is TGCAGCGTTGATGGGGGAAACAATCAGCCCCAGCATTTT.

This chain's CDR3 is CASSPMVAGTDTQYF. The CDR3 DNA is TGTGCCAGCTCACCAATGGTAGCGGGGACAGATACGCAGTATTTT. The V and J genes are TRBV18 and TRBJ2-3, with TRBD2 identical over 8 bases. With V trimmed by 2 bases and J by 3 bases, 4 bases remained unmatched. CDR1 and CDR2 from the germline V gene are KGHSH and LQKENI. This CDR3 spans 15 amino acids.

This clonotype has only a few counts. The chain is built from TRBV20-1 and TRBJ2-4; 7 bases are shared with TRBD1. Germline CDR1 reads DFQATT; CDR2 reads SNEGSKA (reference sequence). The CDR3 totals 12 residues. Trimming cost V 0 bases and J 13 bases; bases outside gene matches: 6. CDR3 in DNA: TGCAGTGCTAGAGAACACAGGGGTTGGCAGTACTTC. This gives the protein CSAREHRGWQYF.

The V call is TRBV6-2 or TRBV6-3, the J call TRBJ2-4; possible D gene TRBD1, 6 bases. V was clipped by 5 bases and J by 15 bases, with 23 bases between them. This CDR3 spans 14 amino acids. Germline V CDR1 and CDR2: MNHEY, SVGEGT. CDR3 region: CASSRPPPTGFLYF. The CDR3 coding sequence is TGTGCCAGCAGTCGCCCGCCCCCGACAGGATTCCTGTACTTC.

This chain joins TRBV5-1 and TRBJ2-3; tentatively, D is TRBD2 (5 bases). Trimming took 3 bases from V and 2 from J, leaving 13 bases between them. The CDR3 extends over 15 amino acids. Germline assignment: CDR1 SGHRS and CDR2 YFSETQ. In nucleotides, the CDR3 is TGCGCCAGCAGCTCGAGGGTCAGCCCCACAGATACGCAGTATTTT. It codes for CASSSRVSPTDTQYF.

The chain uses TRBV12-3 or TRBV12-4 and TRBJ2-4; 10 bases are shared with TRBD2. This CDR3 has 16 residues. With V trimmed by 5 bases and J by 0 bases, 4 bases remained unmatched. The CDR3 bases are TGTGCCAGCAGTGGCGGGACTAGCGAAGCCAAAAACATTCAGTACTTC. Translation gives CASSGGTSEAKNIQYF.

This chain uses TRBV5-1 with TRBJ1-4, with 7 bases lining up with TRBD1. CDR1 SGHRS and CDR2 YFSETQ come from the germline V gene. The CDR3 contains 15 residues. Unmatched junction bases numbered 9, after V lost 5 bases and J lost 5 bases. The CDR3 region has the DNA TGCGCCAGCAGATCCCCCGGGACAGCCAATGAAAAACTGTTTTTT. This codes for CASRSPGTANEKLFF.

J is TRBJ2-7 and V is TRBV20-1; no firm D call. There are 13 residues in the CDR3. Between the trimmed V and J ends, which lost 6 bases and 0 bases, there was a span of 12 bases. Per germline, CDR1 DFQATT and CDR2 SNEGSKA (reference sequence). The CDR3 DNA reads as TGCAGTGCCATAGGTACTTCCTCCTACGAGCAGTACTTC. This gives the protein CSAIGTSSYEQYF.

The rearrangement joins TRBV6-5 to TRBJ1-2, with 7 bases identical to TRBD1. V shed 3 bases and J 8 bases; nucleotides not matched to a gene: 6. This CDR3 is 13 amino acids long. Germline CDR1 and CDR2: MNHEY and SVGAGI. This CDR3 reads CASSYDRVEGYTF. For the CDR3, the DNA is TGTGCCAGCAGTTATGACAGGGTTGAGGGCTACACCTTC.